This T cell receptor (beta chain) was observed in a study of blood T cell repertoires in COVID-19. Study in general: The United States, Italy and Spain provided the acute and convalescent COVID-19 samples. PBMCs, B-cell-depleted T cells, or T cells provided the cDNA or gDNA that made up the material.

Original methodology: Reference gene primer amplification yielded estimated nucleated cell counts. Profiled with immunoSEQ multiplex PCR; TCRdb holds only in-frame clones, not every one. The V and J calls and clone size come from that table; D and trimming were worked out from the DNA. In the table there are roughly 62,000 clones, around four fifths of which are singletons. The J segment lost 5 bases and the V segment lost 3 bases, leaving 5 bases of the junction unmatched. Germline V lookup: CDR1 SGHRS, CDR2 YFSETQ. The CDR3 has 14 residues. The sequenced material came from peripheral blood. The clonotype was recovered from a man in his 60s with acute or convalescent COVID-19. V usage is TRBV5-1 and J usage is TRBJ2-1; 7 nucleotides match TRBD1. As DNA, the CDR3 is TGCGCCAGCAGCTCCGGGACAGAGGACAATGAGCAGTTCTTC. It yields the protein CASSSGTEDNEQFF.